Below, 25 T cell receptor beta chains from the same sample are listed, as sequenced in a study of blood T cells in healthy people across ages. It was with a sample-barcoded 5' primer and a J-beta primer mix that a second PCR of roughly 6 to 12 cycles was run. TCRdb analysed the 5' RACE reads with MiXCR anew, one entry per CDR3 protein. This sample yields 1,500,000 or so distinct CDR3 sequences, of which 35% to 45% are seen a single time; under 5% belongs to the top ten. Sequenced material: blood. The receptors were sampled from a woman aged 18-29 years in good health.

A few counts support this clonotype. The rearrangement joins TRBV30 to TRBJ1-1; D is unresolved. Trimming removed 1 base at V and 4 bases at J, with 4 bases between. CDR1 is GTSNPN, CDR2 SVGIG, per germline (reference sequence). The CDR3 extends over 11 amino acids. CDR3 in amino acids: CAWSDFTEAFF. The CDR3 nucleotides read TGTGCCTGGAGTGATTTCACTGAAGCTTTCTTT.

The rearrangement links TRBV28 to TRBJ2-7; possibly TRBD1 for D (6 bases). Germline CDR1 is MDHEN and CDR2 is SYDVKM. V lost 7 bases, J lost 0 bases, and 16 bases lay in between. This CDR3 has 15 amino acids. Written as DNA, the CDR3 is TGTGCCAGCACCGTCGGGGACACTAGCTCCTACGAGCAGTACTTC. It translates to CASTVGDTSSYEQYF. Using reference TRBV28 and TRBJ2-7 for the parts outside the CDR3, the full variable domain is DVKVTQSSRYLVKRTGEKVFLECVQDMDHENMFWYRQDPGLGLRLIYFSYDVKMKEKGDIPEGYSVSREKKERFSLILESASTNQTSMYLCASTVGDTSSYEQYFGPGTRLTVT.

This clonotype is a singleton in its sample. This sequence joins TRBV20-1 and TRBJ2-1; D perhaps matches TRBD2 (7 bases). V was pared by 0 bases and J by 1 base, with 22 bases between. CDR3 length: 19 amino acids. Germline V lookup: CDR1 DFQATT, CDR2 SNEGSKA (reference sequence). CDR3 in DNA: TGCAGTGCTAGAGATAGGGGGAGGGGACTATCGGGGTCCTACAATGAGCAGTTCTTC. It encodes CSARDRGRGLSGSYNEQFF.

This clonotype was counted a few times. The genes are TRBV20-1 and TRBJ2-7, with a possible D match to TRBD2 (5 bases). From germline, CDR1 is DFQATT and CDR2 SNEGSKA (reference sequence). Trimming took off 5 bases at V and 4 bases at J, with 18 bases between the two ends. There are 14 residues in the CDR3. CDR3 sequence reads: CSAYPRGSRYEQYF. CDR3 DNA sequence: TGCAGTGCTTACCCACGGGGAAGTCGGTACGAGCAGTACTTC.

This CDR3 is CASGGQSQETQYF. For the CDR3, the DNA is TGCGCCAGTGGGGGACAAAGCCAAGAGACCCAGTACTTC. V gene TRBV5-1 combines with J gene TRBJ2-5, with D perhaps matching TRBD1 (6 bases). This CDR3 has 13 amino acids. Germline lookup yields CDR1 SGHRS and CDR2 YFSETQ. The V gene lost 8 bases and the J gene lost 1 base, with 12 bases spanning the gap.

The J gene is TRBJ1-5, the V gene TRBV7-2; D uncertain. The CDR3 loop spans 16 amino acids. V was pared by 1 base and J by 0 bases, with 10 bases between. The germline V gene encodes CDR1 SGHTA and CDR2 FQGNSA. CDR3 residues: CASSLGFTNSNQPQHF. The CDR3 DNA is TGTGCCAGCAGCTTAGGATTCACTAATAGCAATCAGCCCCAGCATTTT. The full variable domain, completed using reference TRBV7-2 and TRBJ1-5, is GAGVSQSPSNKVTEKGKDVELRCDPISGHTALYWYRQSLGQGLEFLIYFQGNSAPDKSGLPSDRFSAERTGGSVSTLTIQRTQQEDSAVYLCASSLGFTNSNQPQHFGDGTRLSIL.

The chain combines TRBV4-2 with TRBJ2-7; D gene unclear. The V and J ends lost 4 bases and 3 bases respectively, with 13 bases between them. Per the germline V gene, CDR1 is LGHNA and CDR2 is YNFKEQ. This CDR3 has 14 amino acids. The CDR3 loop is CASSPMDGNYEQYF. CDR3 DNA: TGTGCCAGCAGCCCAATGGACGGTAACTACGAGCAGTACTTC.

CDR3 nucleotide sequence: TGTGCCAGCAGTCTCCCCTCGGTGCAGGTTAGCACAGATACGCAGTATTTT. Translated: CASSLPSVQVSTDTQYF. The J gene is TRBJ2-3, the V gene TRBV28; D remains unclear. The length of the CDR3 is 17 residues. The germline V and J ends were trimmed by 5 bases and 0 bases, with 18 bases remaining between them. The germline CDR1 and CDR2 sequences are MDHEN and SYDVKM. Together with reference TRBV28 and TRBJ2-3, the CDR3 gives the full variable domain: DVKVTQSSRYLVKRTGEKVFLECVQDMDHENMFWYRQDPGLGLRLIYFSYDVKMKEKGDIPEGYSVSREKKERFSLILESASTNQTSMYLCASSLPSVQVSTDTQYFGPGTRLTVL.

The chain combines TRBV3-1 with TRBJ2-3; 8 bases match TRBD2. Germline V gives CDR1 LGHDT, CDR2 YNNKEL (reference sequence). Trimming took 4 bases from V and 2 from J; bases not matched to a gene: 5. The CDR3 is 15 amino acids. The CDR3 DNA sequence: TGTGCCAGCAGCCCGATAGCGGGGAACACAGATACGCAGTATTTT. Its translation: CASSPIAGNTDTQYF.

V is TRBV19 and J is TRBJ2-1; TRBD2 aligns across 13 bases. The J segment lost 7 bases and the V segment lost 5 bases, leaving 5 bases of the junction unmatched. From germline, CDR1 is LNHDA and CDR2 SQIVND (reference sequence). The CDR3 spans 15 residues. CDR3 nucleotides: TGTGCCAGTAGTCTCGGGACTAGCGGGGCAAATGAGCAGTTCTTC. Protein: CASSLGTSGANEQFF.

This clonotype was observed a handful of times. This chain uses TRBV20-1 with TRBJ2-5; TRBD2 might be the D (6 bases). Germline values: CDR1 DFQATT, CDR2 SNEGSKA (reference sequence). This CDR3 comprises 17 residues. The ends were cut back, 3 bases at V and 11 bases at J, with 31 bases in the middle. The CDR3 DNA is TGCAGTGCTAGTGCTTCATTCCCCTTGACTAGAGCGTCGGAGCAGTACTTC. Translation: CSASASFPLTRASEQYF.

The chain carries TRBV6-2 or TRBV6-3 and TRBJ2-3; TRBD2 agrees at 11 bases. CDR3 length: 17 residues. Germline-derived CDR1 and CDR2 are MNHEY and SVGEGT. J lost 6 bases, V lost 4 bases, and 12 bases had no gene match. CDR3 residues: CASSSLELAGGRDTQYF. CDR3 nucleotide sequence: TGTGCCAGCAGTTCCCTAGAGCTAGCGGGGGGCCGCGATACGCAGTATTTT.

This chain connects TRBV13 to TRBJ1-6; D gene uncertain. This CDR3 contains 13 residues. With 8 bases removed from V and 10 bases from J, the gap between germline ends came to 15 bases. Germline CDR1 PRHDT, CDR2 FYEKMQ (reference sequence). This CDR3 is CASGDSTVSPLHF. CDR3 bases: TGTGCCAGCGGCGATAGCACAGTATCACCCCTCCACTTT.

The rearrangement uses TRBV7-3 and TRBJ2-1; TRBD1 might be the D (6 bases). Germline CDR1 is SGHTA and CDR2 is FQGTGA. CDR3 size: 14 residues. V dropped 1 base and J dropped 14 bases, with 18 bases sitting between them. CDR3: CASSLKSPAGEKFF. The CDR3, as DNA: TGTGCCAGCAGCTTAAAGTCCCCCGCAGGGGAGAAGTTCTTC.

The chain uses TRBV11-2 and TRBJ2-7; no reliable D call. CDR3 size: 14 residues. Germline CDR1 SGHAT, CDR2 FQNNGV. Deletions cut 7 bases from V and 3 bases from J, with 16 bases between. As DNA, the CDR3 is TGTGCCAGCACCCGAGATGGGTGGTACTACGAGCAGTACTTC. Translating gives CASTRDGWYYEQYF.

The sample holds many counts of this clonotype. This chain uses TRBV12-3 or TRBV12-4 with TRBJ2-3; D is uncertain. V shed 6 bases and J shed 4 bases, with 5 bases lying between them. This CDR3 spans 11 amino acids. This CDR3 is CASSFADTQYF. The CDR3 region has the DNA TGTGCCAGCAGCTTCGCAGATACGCAGTATTTT.

The CDR3 region has the DNA TGTGCCTGGAAAGAAGGGACTAGCGGGAGGTTCTACAATGAGCAGTTCTTC. Translated: CAWKEGTSGRFYNEQFF. V is TRBV30 and J is TRBJ2-1; 15 positions match TRBD2. This CDR3 is 17 amino acids long. Germline-derived CDR1 and CDR2 are GTSNPN and SVGIG (reference sequence). The V gene end was trimmed by 4 bases and the J gene end by 3 bases; junction bases not matched to a gene: 7.

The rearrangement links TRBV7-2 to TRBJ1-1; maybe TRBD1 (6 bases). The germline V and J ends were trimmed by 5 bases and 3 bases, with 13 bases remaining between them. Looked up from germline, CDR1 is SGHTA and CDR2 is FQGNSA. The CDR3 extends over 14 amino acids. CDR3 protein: CASSPQQGYTEAFF. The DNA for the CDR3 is TGTGCCAGCAGCCCGCAACAGGGTTACACTGAAGCTTTCTTT.

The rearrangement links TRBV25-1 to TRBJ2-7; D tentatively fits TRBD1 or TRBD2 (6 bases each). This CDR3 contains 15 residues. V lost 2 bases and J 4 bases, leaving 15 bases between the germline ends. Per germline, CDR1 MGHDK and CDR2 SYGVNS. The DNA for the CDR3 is TGTGCCAGCAGTGAAGCCAGGGGAGGCTGGTACGAGCAGTACTTC. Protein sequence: CASSEARGGWYEQYF.

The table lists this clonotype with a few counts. The CDR3 nucleotides read TGTGCCAGCAGCGTACAGGGGTTCAATTCACCCCTCCACTTT. This encodes CASSVQGFNSPLHF. This rearrangement joins TRBV9 to TRBJ1-6; weak D call: TRBD1 (6 bases). CDR3 size: 14 residues. V was cut by 1 base and J by 7 bases, with 9 bases left in between. Germline V gene sequence: CDR1 SGDLS, CDR2 YYNGEE.

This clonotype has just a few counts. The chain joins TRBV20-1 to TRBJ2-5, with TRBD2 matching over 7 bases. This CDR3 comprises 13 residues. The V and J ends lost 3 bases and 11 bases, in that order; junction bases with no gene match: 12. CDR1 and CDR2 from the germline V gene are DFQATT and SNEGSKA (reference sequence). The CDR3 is CSASSGGYNEQYF. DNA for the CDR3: TGCAGTGCTAGTTCCGGGGGGTACAATGAGCAGTACTTC.

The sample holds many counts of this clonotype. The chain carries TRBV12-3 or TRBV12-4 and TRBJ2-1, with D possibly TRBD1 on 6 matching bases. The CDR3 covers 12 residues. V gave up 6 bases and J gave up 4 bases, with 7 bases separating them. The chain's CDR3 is CASSTGYNEQFF. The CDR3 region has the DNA TGTGCCAGCAGCACAGGGTACAATGAGCAGTTCTTC.

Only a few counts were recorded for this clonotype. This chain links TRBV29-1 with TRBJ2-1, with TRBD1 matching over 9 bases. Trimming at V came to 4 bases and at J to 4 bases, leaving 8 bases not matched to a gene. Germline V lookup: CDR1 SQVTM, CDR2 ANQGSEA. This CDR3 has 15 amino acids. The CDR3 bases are TGCAGCGTTGGAGGGGGGACAGGGTTATACAATGAGCAGTTCTTC. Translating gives CSVGGGTGLYNEQFF.

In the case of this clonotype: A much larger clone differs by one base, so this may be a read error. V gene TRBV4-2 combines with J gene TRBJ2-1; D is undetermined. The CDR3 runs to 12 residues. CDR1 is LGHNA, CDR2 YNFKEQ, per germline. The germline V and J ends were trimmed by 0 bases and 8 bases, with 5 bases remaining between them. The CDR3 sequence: CASSQDLDEQFF. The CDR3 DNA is TGTGCCAGCAGCCAAGATCTGGATGAGCAGTTCTTC.

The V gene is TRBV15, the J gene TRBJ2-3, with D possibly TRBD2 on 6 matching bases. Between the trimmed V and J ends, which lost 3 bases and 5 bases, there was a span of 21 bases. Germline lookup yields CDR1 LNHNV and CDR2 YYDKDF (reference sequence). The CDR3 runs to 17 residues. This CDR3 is CATSSPSIGSWGDTQYF. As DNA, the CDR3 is TGTGCCACCAGCAGTCCTTCGATCGGGAGCTGGGGAGATACGCAGTATTTT.